This T cell receptor beta chain was profiled in a study of neurological immune-mediated disorders. Study findings and constraints: The study found no CDR3 amino acid sequences shared by expanded clones across subjects, suggesting private repertoires in all groups.

This clonotype has at least ten counts. What it binds is unknown. The group of healthy controls was made up of people who were blood bank volunteers in Maryland, USA. V shed 0 bases, J shed 5 bases, and the junction held 3 bases outside the gene matches. The length of the CDR3 is 15 residues. CDR1 and CDR2 (germline): SGHRS, YFSETQ. cDNA synthesis was performed by 5'RACE with 10-nucleotide random UMIs. TCRdb re-derived calls from the 5' RACE reads in MiXCR, one entry per CDR3 protein. The table lists under 80,000 distinct CDR3 sequences, over 12% of them singletons. The chain uses TRBV5-1 and TRBJ1-1; 11 bases line up with TRBD1. Material: PBMCs. This TCR came from a woman aged 50 to 65 in good health. This chain's CDR3 is CASSLGTGGGTEAFF. In DNA form, the CDR3 reads TGCGCCAGCAGCTTGGGGACAGGGGGCGGAACTGAAGCTTTCTTT.